The rows below give T cell receptor beta chains drawn from one sample of a study of radiotherapy plus CTLA-4 blockade in lung cancer. Sequenced by immunoSEQ multiplex PCR; TCRdb stores in-frame clones only, minus some. The sample lists under 110,000 clones, 85% occurring once. This specimen was peripheral blood, taken from a patient treated with radiotherapy plus ipilimumab. Receptors were obtained from a human donor with non-small cell lung cancer that progressed on radiotherapy plus ipilimumab. Some clones in this sample may be carry-over from other donors' samples. Each CDR3 is given with its conserved first and last residue. D genes are given only for firm matches. Clone size is not always given. Where it is, it says once, few, many or a class for expanded clones.

-	14	-	TRBV5-1	TRBJ2-2	CASGGQVSSGELFF	TGCGCCAGCGGGGGACAAGTTTCTTCCGGGGAGCTGTTTTTT
TRBD2	18	-	TRBV29-1	TRBJ2-1	CSGEGAGLAGELYNEQFF	TGCAGCGGTGAGGGGGCCGGACTAGCGGGGGAACTATACAATGAGCAGTTCTTC
-	14	-	TRBV15	TRBJ2-7	CATSRGVVPYEQYF	TGTGCCACCAGCAGAGGGGTTGTACCCTACGAGCAGTACTTC
-	15	-	TRBV6-5	TRBJ2-4	CASSSTGRGRNIQYF	TGTGCCAGCAGTTCCACCGGGAGAGGCAGGAACATTCAGTACTTC
-	14	-	TRBV6-5	TRBJ1-2	CASRTRTGLGGYTF	TGTGCCAGCCGCACCCGGACGGGACTGGGAGGCTACACCTTC
TRBD2	14	once	TRBV5-4	TRBJ2-3	CASSRGGAQDTQYF	TGTGCCAGCAGCCGCGGGGGGGCCCAAGATACGCAGTATTTT
TRBD1	14	-	TRBV7-2	TRBJ2-7	CASSPSRDRGEQYF	TGTGCCAGCAGCCCATCCCGGGACAGGGGAGAGCAGTACTTC
-	15	-	TRBV27	TRBJ1-6	CASSLKAGYGSPLHF	TGTGCCAGCAGTTTAAAGGCAGGGTACGGTTCACCCCTCCACTTT
TRBD2	15	-	TRBV27	TRBJ2-3	CASRQGLAGTDTQYF	TGTGCCAGCAGACAAGGACTAGCGGGCACAGATACGCAGTATTTT
-	14	-	TRBV11-2	TRBJ1-4	CASSNLRTAEKLFF	TGTGCCAGCAGCAACTTGCGGACTGCTGAAAAACTGTTTTTT
TRBD1	14	-	TRBV4-3	TRBJ1-2	CASSHRTGGYGYTF	TGCGCCAGCAGCCATCGGACAGGTGGCTATGGCTACACCTTC
TRBD1	14	-	TRBV18	TRBJ2-5	CASSPDRGQETQYF	TGTGCCAGCTCACCGGACAGGGGGCAAGAGACCCAGTACTTC
TRBD2	16	-	TRBV4-1	TRBJ2-5	CASSQVASGEGETQYF	TGCGCCAGCAGCCAAGTTGCTAGCGGGGAAGGGGAGACCCAGTACTTC
TRBD2	15	-	TRBV7-3	TRBJ2-3	CASSFGEGGVDTQYF	TGTGCCAGCAGCTTTGGGGAGGGAGGGGTGGATACGCAGTATTTT
TRBD1	15	-	TRBV11-3	TRBJ1-6	CASSHGTGEGSPLHF	TGTGCCAGCAGCCACGGGACAGGGGAAGGATCACCCCTCCACTTT
TRBD1	14	-	TRBV7-9	TRBJ1-1	CASSSDRENTEAFF	TGTGCCAGCTCCTCCGACAGGGAGAACACTGAAGCTTTCTTT
TRBD2	16	-	TRBV2	TRBJ2-3	CASSESERGSADTQYF	TGTGCCAGCAGTGAGAGCGAGCGGGGGAGCGCAGATACGCAGTATTTT